These 29 T cell receptor beta chains were all obtained from the same sample, sequenced in a study of identical twins. TCRdb reanalysed the 5' RACE reads using MiXCR and keeps one entry per CDR3 protein. Here the sample spans around 370,000 distinct CDR3 sequences, about 10% being singletons. The sequenced sample was naive T cells sorted from blood. All receptors derive from a woman between 50 and 59 years old in good health.

This clonotype was found many times. In DNA form, the CDR3 reads TGTGCCAGCAGCCAATATGACAGAAAGGAAACTTTCTTT. Its translation is CASSQYDRKETFF. The chain uses TRBV16 and TRBJ1-1; D is perhaps TRBD1 (5 bases). V gave up 1 base and J gave up 12 bases, with 15 bases separating them. Germline V gene sequence: CDR1 KGHSY, CDR2 FQNENV. CDR3 length: 13 amino acids.

This clonotype has a handful of counts. The V and J genes are TRBV6-5 and TRBJ2-7; possible D gene TRBD1, 6 bases. Germline-derived CDR1 and CDR2 are MNHEY and SVGAGI. This CDR3 is 14 amino acids long. Trimming took 4 bases from V and 6 from J, leaving 16 bases between them. Here the CDR3 reads CASSSAGARGEQYV. The CDR3 bases are TGTGCCAGCAGTTCAGCCGGGGCCAGGGGCGAGCAGTACGTC.

Many counts were recorded for this clonotype. This chain uses TRBV9 with TRBJ2-5, with a possible D match to TRBD1 (6 bases). This CDR3 has 16 amino acids. V lost 0 bases to trimming and J lost 4 bases, with 16 bases between them. CDR1 SGDLS and CDR2 YYNGEE come from the germline V gene. CDR3 coding DNA: TGTGCCAGCAGCGTAGAACCAGGGGACAATCTAGAGACCCAGTACTTC. This gives the protein CASSVEPGDNLETQYF.

This clonotype was observed many times. V usage is TRBV28 and J usage is TRBJ2-1; the match to TRBD1 covers 9 bases. Germline CDR1 reads MDHEN; CDR2 reads SYDVKM. CDR3 length: 16 residues. After removal of 2 bases from V and 5 bases from J, the junction contained 7 bases not matched to a gene. The CDR3 is CASSLVRQGVDNEQFF. CDR3 sequence (DNA): TGTGCCAGCAGTTTAGTACGACAGGGGGTGGACAATGAGCAGTTCTTC.

This clonotype was seen repeatedly, ten times or more. The chain has TRBV12-3 or TRBV12-4 and TRBJ2-1; 9 positions match TRBD1. CDR3 length equals 15 residues. The V gene end was trimmed by 6 bases and the J gene end by 6 bases; junction bases not matched to a gene: 9. The CDR3 sequence is CASSPLGQGINEQFF. The CDR3 nucleotides are TGTGCCAGCAGCCCCCTCGGACAGGGGATCAATGAGCAGTTCTTC.

The sample holds many counts of this clonotype. The V gene is TRBV5-1, the J gene TRBJ2-7; TRBD1 aligns across 11 bases. The length of the CDR3 is 15 residues. Trimming took 3 bases from V and 2 from J; bases not matched to a gene: 4. Germline values: CDR1 SGHRS, CDR2 YFSETQ. The CDR3 DNA reads as TGCGCCAGCAGCTCACCGGGACAGGGGGCCTACGAGCAGTACTTC. Protein product: CASSSPGQGAYEQYF.

This clonotype was seen a few times. The V gene is TRBV11-3, the J gene TRBJ2-1, with TRBD2 matching 12 bases. Germline V lookup: CDR1 SGHNT, CDR2 YENEEA. J was trimmed by 6 bases and V by 0 bases; bases with no gene match: 6. The CDR3 loop spans 17 amino acids. The CDR3 nucleotides read TGTGCCAGCAGCTTAGAAAGAGGACTAGCGGGACTCAATGAGCAGTTCTTC. The encoded protein is CASSLERGLAGLNEQFF.

The chain employs TRBV7-2 and TRBJ2-1, with 12 bases identical to TRBD2. V dropped 5 bases and J dropped 6; count of bases not matched to a gene: 8. This CDR3 is 16 amino acids long. Germline-derived CDR1 and CDR2 are SGHTA and FQGNSA. The CDR3 DNA is TGTGCCAGCAGCCGGGACCTAGCGGGAGGGGGCAATGAGCAGTTCTTC. It codes for CASSRDLAGGGNEQFF.

This clonotype was counted at least ten times. The gene calls are TRBV28 and TRBJ2-2; 7 bases are shared with TRBD1. The junction had 4 bases not matched to a gene; V was cut back by 2 bases and J by 4 bases. CDR3 length: 15 amino acids. Germline V gives CDR1 MDHEN, CDR2 SYDVKM. DNA of the CDR3: TGTGCCAGCAGTTTAGGGGACAGATTCACCGGGGAGCTGTTTTTT. As protein: CASSLGDRFTGELFF.

In its sample, this clonotype was seen many times. The chain recombines TRBV6-1 with TRBJ1-3; D is unresolved. The CDR3 length is 15 residues. Per the germline V gene, CDR1 is MNHNS and CDR2 is SASEGT. With 6 bases removed from V and 0 bases from J, the gap between germline ends came to 12 bases. As DNA, the CDR3 is TGTGCCAGCAGCAGGACTCCAGTCTCTGGAAACACCATATATTTT. Its translation: CASSRTPVSGNTIYF.

Ten or more counts support this clonotype. The rearrangement links TRBV10-3 to TRBJ2-3; 13 bases line up with TRBD2. The length of the CDR3 is 15 residues. CDR1 is ENHRY and CDR2 is SYGVKD in the germline V gene. With V trimmed by 8 bases and J by 0 bases, 2 bases remained unmatched. The CDR3 protein is CAIGTSGTSTDTQYF. In DNA, the CDR3 is TGTGCCATCGGGACTAGCGGGACTAGCACAGATACGCAGTATTTT.

The V call is TRBV7-2, the J call TRBJ2-7; unclear D gene. There are 14 residues in the CDR3. V dropped 1 base and J dropped 6 bases, with 13 bases sitting between them. Germline CDR1 is SGHTA and CDR2 is FQGNSA. CDR3 amino acids: CASSLGGANGEQYF. DNA for the CDR3: TGTGCCAGCAGCTTAGGTGGCGCGAATGGCGAGCAGTACTTC.

The sample holds many counts of this clonotype. V usage is TRBV10-3 and J usage is TRBJ2-3, with 8 bases identical to TRBD2. This CDR3 is 13 amino acids long. Germline assignment: CDR1 ENHRY and CDR2 SYGVKD. V was pared by 6 bases and J by 5 bases, with 4 bases of the junction left unmatched. The CDR3 region is CAIRWREEDTQYF. In DNA, the CDR3 is TGTGCCATCAGATGGCGGGAGGAAGATACGCAGTATTTT.

The rearrangement links TRBV6-1 to TRBJ2-3, with D uncertain. Germline CDR1 reads MNHNS; CDR2 reads SASEGT. The CDR3 runs 14 residues. Trimming left V 5 bases short and J 0 bases short, with 9 bases between. DNA for the CDR3: TGTGCCAGCAGTTCAACCCCCAGCACAGATACGCAGTATTTT. It specifies CASSSTPSTDTQYF.

This sequence joins TRBV5-1 and TRBJ2-2; D ambiguous. V lost 1 base, J lost 4 bases, and 11 bases lay in between. The germline CDR1 and CDR2 sequences are SGHRS and YFSETQ. This CDR3 contains 15 residues. The CDR3 is CASSLTDPTTGELFF. CDR3 nucleotide sequence: TGCGCCAGCAGCTTGACAGACCCGACCACCGGGGAGCTGTTTTTT.

This clonotype appeared a few times. The chain is built from TRBV5-1 and TRBJ2-3; D possibly matches TRBD1 or TRBD2 (5 bases each). The CDR3 has 14 residues. The V and J ends lost 5 bases and 2 bases respectively, with 12 bases between them. Germline values: CDR1 SGHRS, CDR2 YFSETQ. The CDR3 sequence: CASRRDAVTDTQYF. DNA of the CDR3: TGCGCCAGCAGACGGGACGCAGTCACAGATACGCAGTATTTT. Drawing the rest from reference TRBV5-1 and TRBJ2-3, the complete variable domain is KAGVTQTPRYLIKTRGQQVTLSCSPISGHRSVSWYQQTPGQGLQFLFEYFSETQRNKGNFPGRFSGRQFSNSRSEMNVSTLELGDSALYLCASRRDAVTDTQYFGPGTRLTVL.

The genes are TRBV20-1 and TRBJ2-1; D not certain. With 6 bases removed from V and 6 bases from J, the gap between germline ends came to 12 bases. The CDR3 totals 12 residues. Looked up from germline, CDR1 is DFQATT and CDR2 is SNEGSKA (reference sequence). In DNA form, the CDR3 reads TGCAGTGCCCTAGTCCCCGGCAATGAGCAGTTCTTC. Translating gives CSALVPGNEQFF.

The chain carries TRBV2 and TRBJ2-1, with D possibly matching TRBD1 (6 bases). Per germline, CDR1 SNHLY and CDR2 FYNNEI. The CDR3 consists of 10 residues. V was trimmed by 3 bases and J by 12 bases, leaving 6 bases between them. The chain's CDR3 is CASSEDRQFF. The CDR3 nucleotides are TGTGCCAGCAGTGAGGACAGGCAGTTCTTC.

This clonotype was recorded many times. The V and J genes are TRBV6-1 and TRBJ2-7; a possible D gene is TRBD2 (6 bases). Trimming left V 3 bases short and J 6 bases short, with 15 bases between. CDR1 is MNHNS, CDR2 SASEGT, per germline. This CDR3 is built from 14 residues. Here the CDR3 reads CASSEGLLLGEQYV. In DNA, the CDR3 is TGTGCCAGCAGTGAGGGACTGCTCCTCGGCGAGCAGTACGTC.

This clonotype appeared once. V usage is TRBV20-1 and J usage is TRBJ2-7; D remains unclear. CDR3 size: 13 residues. CDR1 is DFQATT and CDR2 is SNEGSKA in the germline V gene (reference sequence). Trimming left V 2 bases short and J 2 bases short, with 10 bases between. CDR3 sequence reads: CSARSPRPYEQYF. CDR3 in DNA: TGCAGTGCTAGAAGTCCTCGCCCCTACGAGCAGTACTTC.

This rearrangement joins TRBV12-3 or TRBV12-4 to TRBJ2-1; 11 bases match TRBD2. CDR3 size: 15 residues. V gave up 5 bases and J gave up 4 bases; unmatched junction bases: 4. The DNA for the CDR3 is TGTGCCAGCAGTGGGACTAGCGGACGGTACAATGAGCAGTTCTTC. Its translation is CASSGTSGRYNEQFF.

V usage is TRBV20-1 and J usage is TRBJ2-2, with a tentative D call TRBD2 (5 bases). This CDR3 spans 15 amino acids. Germline assignment: CDR1 DFQATT and CDR2 SNEGSKA (reference sequence). With 1 base removed from V and 4 bases from J, the gap between germline ends came to 13 bases. The CDR3 DNA reads TGCAGTGCTAGAGTGACGGGAAGGAGCACCGGGGAGCTGTTTTTT. Residues: CSARVTGRSTGELFF.

The table lists this clonotype with a few counts. J is TRBJ2-7 and V is TRBV6-2 or TRBV6-3, with TRBD2 matching over 10 bases. Germline V CDR1 and CDR2: MNHEY, SVGEGT. Losses at the gene ends were 5 bases for V and 2 bases for J; bases not matched to a gene: 6. The CDR3 loop spans 15 amino acids. The CDR3 sequence is CASSLAGVPPYEQYF. The CDR3 DNA reads as TGTGCCAGCAGTCTAGCGGGAGTACCCCCCTACGAGCAGTACTTC.

This clonotype was counted ten times or more. V and J are TRBV11-2 and TRBJ2-3; D might be TRBD2 (5 bases). The V end lost 4 bases, the J end lost 0 bases, and 14 bases lay between the germline ends. The CDR3 extends over 16 amino acids. Germline assignment: CDR1 SGHAT and CDR2 FQNNGV. The DNA of the CDR3 is TGTGCCAGCAGCTACTACAGCGGACCTAGCACAGATACGCAGTATTTT. As protein: CASSYYSGPSTDTQYF. The whole variable domain, remainder taken from reference TRBV11-2 and TRBJ2-3, is EAGVAQSPRYKIIEKRQSVAFWCNPISGHATLYWYQQILGQGPKLLIQFQNNGVVDDSQLPKDRFSAERLKGVDSTLKIQPAKLEDSAVYLCASSYYSGPSTDTQYFGPGTRLTVL.

There are many counts of this clonotype. This chain links TRBV7-9 with TRBJ2-3; D unresolved. The CDR3 loop spans 14 amino acids. Trimming shortened V by 4 bases and J by 0 bases, and 8 bases separated the two germline ends. Germline CDR1 is SEHNR and CDR2 is FQNEAQ (reference sequence). The CDR3 bases are TGTGCCAGCAGCTCTGATTCTAGCACAGATACGCAGTATTTT. It encodes CASSSDSSTDTQYF.

This clonotype was seen more than once but under ten times. The chain employs TRBV9 and TRBJ1-1, with D perhaps TRBD1 (6 bases). The CDR3 has 13 residues. The V end was cut by 3 bases, the J end by 9 bases, with 15 bases between. Germline CDR1 reads SGDLS; CDR2 reads YYNGEE. Written as DNA, the CDR3 is TGTGCCAGCAGCGCCGCCTCGGACAGACAAGCTTTCTTT. Translation gives CASSAASDRQAFF. Full variable domain (missing parts from reference TRBV9 and TRBJ1-1): DSGVTQTPKHLITATGQRVTLRCSPRSGDLSVYWYQQSLDQGLQFLIQYYNGEERAKGNILERFSAQQFPDLHSELNLSSLELGDSALYFCASSAASDRQAFFGQGTRLTVV.

In its sample, this clonotype was seen many times. The chain recombines TRBV5-1 with TRBJ2-1; D unclear. Trimming left V 0 bases short and J 4 bases short, with 8 bases between. CDR3 size: 14 residues. Per germline, CDR1 SGHRS and CDR2 YFSETQ. As DNA, the CDR3 is TGCGCCAGCAGCTTGGAGGCCAGTTACAATGAGCAGTTCTTC. Translating gives CASSLEASYNEQFF.

This clonotype was found many times. This chain links TRBV4-1 with TRBJ2-5; D gene uncertain. The CDR3 contains 14 residues. CDR1 and CDR2 from the germline V gene are MGHRA and YSYEKL. Trimming removed 0 bases at V and 1 base at J, with 6 bases between. This CDR3 reads CASSQDPSQETQYF. The DNA for the CDR3 is TGCGCCAGCAGCCAAGACCCTAGCCAAGAGACCCAGTACTTC.

The V gene is TRBV7-9, the J gene TRBJ2-7; the match to TRBD2 covers 7 bases. The V and J ends lost 4 bases and 7 bases, in that order; junction bases with no gene match: 4. There are 12 residues in the CDR3. Germline lookup yields CDR1 SEHNR and CDR2 FQNEAQ (reference sequence). In nucleotides, the CDR3 is TGTGCCAGCAGCTCCGGGACTATAGAGCAGTACTTC. Translation gives CASSSGTIEQYF.